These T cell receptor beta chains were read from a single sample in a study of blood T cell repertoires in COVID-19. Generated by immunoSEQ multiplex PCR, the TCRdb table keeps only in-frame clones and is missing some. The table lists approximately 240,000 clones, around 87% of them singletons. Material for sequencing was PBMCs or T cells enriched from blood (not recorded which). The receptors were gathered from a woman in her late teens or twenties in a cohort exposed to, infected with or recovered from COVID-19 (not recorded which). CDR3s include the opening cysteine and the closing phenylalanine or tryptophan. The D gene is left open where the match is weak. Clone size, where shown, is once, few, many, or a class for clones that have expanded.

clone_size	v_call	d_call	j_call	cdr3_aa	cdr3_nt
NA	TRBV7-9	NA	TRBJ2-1	CASSLIESNEQFF	TGTGCCAGCAGCTTGATAGAGTCGAATGAGCAGTTCTTC
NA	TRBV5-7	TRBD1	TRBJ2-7	CASSSYRGVSYEQYF	TGTGCCAGCAGCTCTTACAGGGGCGTTAGCTACGAGCAGTACTTC
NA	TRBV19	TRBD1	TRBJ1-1	CASTWDRVGPTREAFF	TGTGCCAGTACCTGGGACAGGGTGGGGCCTACCCGTGAAGCTTTCTTT
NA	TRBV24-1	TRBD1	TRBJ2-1	CATSDLTGGKNNEQFF	TGTGCCACCAGTGATTTGACAGGGGGGAAGAACAATGAGCAGTTCTTC
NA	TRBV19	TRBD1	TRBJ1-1	CASGIWGTGQNTEAFF	TGTGCCTCCGGCATCTGGGGGACAGGGCAAAACACTGAAGCTTTCTTT
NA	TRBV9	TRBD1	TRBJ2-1	CASSVEGQSPDEQFF	TGTGCCAGCAGCGTAGAGGGACAGAGTCCGGATGAGCAGTTCTTC
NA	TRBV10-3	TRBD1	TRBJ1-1	CAISEAGQDTEAFF	TGTGCCATCAGTGAGGCAGGACAGGACACTGAAGCTTTCTTT
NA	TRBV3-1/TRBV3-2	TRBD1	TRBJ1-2	CASMNRGGDYGYTF	TGTGCAAGCATGAACAGGGGTGGCGACTATGGCTACACCTTC
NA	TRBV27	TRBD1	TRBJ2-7	CASSTSGTDSYEQYF	TGTGCCAGCAGTACCTCCGGGACAGATTCCTACGAGCAGTACTTC
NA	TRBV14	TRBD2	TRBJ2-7	CASSQGVDTSGISSYEQYF	TGTGCCAGCAGCCAAGGGGTCGATACTAGCGGGATAAGCTCCTACGAGCAGTACTTC
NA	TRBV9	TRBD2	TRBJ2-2	CASSTGTSNTGELFF	TGTGCCAGCAGTACCGGGACTAGTAACACCGGGGAGCTGTTTTTT
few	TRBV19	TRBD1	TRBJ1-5	CASSSTGGNQPQHF	TGTGCCAGTAGTTCCACAGGGGGCAATCAGCCCCAGCATTTT
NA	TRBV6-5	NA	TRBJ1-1	CASSYSMGGNTEAFF	TGTGCCAGCAGTTACTCGATGGGGGGGAACACTGAAGCTTTCTTT
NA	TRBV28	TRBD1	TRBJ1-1	CASSLGDRNTEAFF	TGTGCCAGCAGTTTAGGGGACAGAAACACTGAAGCTTTCTTT
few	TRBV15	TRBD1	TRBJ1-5	CATSRDGTENQPQHF	TGTGCCACCAGCAGAGACGGGACAGAAAATCAGCCCCAGCATTTT
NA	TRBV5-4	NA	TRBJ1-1	CASSPLRGENTEAFF	TGTGCCAGCAGCCCGCTCCGGGGGGAGAACACTGAAGCTTTCTTT
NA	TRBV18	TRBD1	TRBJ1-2	CASSPMDRPDHGGYTF	TGTGCCAGCTCACCCATGGACAGGCCAGACCATGGGGGCTACACCTTC
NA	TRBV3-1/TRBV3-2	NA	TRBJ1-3	CASSPSGAGNTIYF	TGTGCCAGCAGTCCCTCAGGGGCTGGAAACACCATATATTTT
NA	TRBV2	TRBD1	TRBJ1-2	CASTITGQGGGYTF	TGTGCCAGCACTATCACCGGACAGGGGGGTGGCTACACCTTC
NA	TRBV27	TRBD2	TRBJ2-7	CASSLGGDGTYEQYF	TGTGCCAGCAGTTTAGGGGGGGACGGGACCTACGAGCAGTACTTC
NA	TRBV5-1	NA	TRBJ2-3	CASSLSHTDTQYF	TGCGCCAGCAGCCTATCCCACACAGATACGCAGTATTTT
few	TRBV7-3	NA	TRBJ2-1	CASSPRASEGNEQFF	TGTGCCAGCAGCCCGAGGGCTAGCGAGGGGAATGAGCAGTTCTTC
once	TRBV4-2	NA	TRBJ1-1	CASSHKAGNIAEAFF	TGTGCCAGCAGCCATAAGGCAGGGAATATTGCGGAAGCTTTCTTT
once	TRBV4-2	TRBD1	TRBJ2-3	CASSQVDRLETQYF	TGTGCCAGCAGCCAAGTGGACAGGTTGGAGACGCAGTATTTT
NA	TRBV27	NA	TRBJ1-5	CASSFRVEQPQHF	TGTGCCAGCAGTTTCCGGGTAGAGCAGCCCCAGCATTTT
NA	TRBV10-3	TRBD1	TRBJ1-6	CAITGQVDSPLHF	TGTGCCATCACCGGACAGGTCGATTCACCCCTCCACTTT
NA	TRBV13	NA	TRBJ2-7	CASSLRGYEQYF	TGTGCCAGCAGCTTAAGGGGATACGAGCAGTACTTC
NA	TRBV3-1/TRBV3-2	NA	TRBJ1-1	CASSHRRRGLTEAFF	TGTGCCAGCAGCCACAGGAGGCGGGGATTGACTGAAGCTTTCTTT
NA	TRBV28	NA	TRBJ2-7	CASSNNRAPYEQYF	TGTGCCAGCAGTAACAACAGGGCCCCCTACGAGCAGTACTTC
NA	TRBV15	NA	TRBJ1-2	CATSRDSGYRDGYTF	TGTGCCACCAGCAGAGATTCTGGTTACAGGGATGGCTACACCTTC
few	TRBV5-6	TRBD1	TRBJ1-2	CASRGTGVFGYTF	TGTGCCAGCAGAGGGACAGGGGTGTTTGGCTACACCTTC
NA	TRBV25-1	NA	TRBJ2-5	CASSDPMRGLDQETQYF	TGTGCCAGCAGTGACCCAATGCGCGGACTCGACCAAGAGACCCAGTACTTC
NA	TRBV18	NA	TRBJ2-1	CASSPRDIYNEQFF	TGTGCCAGCTCACCCCGGGACATTTACAATGAGCAGTTCTTC
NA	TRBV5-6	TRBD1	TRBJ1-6	CASSRGGQGHSSPLHF	TGTGCCAGCAGCCGCGGGGGACAGGGTCATAGTTCACCCCTCCACTTT
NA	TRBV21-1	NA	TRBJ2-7	CASSKDGGLRNEQYF	TGTGCCAGCAGCAAAGATGGAGGGCTTAGGAACGAGCAGTACTTC
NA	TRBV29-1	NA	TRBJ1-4	CSVCDSGSNEKLFF	TGCAGCGTTTGTGACTCGGGGTCTAATGAAAAACTGTTTTTT
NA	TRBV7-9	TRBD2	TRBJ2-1	CASSLAGVGEQFF	TGTGCCAGCAGTTTAGCGGGAGTGGGTGAGCAGTTCTTC
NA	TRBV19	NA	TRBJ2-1	CASSIGLTPNEQFF	TGTGCCAGTAGTATAGGATTAACACCGAATGAGCAGTTCTTC
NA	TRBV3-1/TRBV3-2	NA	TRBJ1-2	CASSRNRVWGYTF	TGTGCCAGCAGCCGAAACAGGGTGTGGGGCTACACCTTC
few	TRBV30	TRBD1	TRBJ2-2	CASGTVTGELFF	TGTGCTTCCGGGACAGTCACCGGGGAGCTGTTTTTT
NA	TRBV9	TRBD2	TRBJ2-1	CASRTGTSGGAIGEQFF	TGTGCCAGCAGGACCGGGACTAGCGGGGGGGCTATTGGTGAGCAGTTCTTC
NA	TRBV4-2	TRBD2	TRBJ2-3	CASSQATSGASTDTQYF	TGTGCCAGCAGCCAAGCGACTAGCGGAGCAAGCACAGATACGCAGTATTTT
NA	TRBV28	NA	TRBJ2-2	CASSPHGAGTGELFF	TGTGCCAGCAGTCCCCACGGGGCGGGGACCGGGGAGCTGTTTTTT
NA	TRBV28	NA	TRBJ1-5	CASSPDIQPQHF	TGTGCCAGCAGTCCAGACATTCAGCCCCAGCATTTT
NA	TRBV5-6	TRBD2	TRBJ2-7	CASSLKLAGHSYEQYF	TGTGCCAGCAGCTTGAAACTAGCGGGCCACTCCTACGAGCAGTACTTC
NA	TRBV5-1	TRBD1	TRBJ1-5	CASSLQGAGNQPQHF	TGCGCCAGCAGCTTACAGGGGGCGGGCAATCAGCCCCAGCATTTT
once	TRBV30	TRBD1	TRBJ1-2	CAATGEDGYTF	TGTGCCGCTACAGGGGAGGATGGCTACACCTTC
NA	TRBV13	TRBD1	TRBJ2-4	CASSPRTGWSNIQYF	TGTGCCAGCAGCCCACGGACAGGGTGGTCAAACATTCAGTACTTC
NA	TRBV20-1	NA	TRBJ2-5	CSAGGRETQYF	TGCAGTGCAGGGGGAAGGGAGACCCAGTACTTC
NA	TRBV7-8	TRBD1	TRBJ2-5	CASSHSRDRGQETQYF	TGTGCCAGCAGCCACTCGCGGGACAGGGGGCAAGAGACCCAGTACTTC
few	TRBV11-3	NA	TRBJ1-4	CASSLVGGPNEKLFF	TGTGCCAGCAGCTTGGTGGGGGGGCCAAATGAAAAACTGTTTTTT
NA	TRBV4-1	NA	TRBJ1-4	CASSLSPQGTNEKLFF	TGCGCCAGCAGCCTTAGCCCCCAGGGGACTAATGAAAAACTGTTTTTT
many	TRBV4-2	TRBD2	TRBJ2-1	CASSLGTSGDNEQFF	TGTGCCAGCAGTCTTGGGACTAGCGGGGATAATGAGCAGTTCTTC
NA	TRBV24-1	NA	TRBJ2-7	CATSARGYEQYF	TGTGCCACCTCGGCACGGGGCTACGAGCAGTACTTC
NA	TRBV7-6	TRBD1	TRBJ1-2	CASSFTQGAGGYTF	TGTGCCAGCAGCTTTACACAGGGGGCAGGTGGCTACACCTTC